The 18 T cell receptor beta chains given below trace back to one sample, sequenced in a study of CD8 T cells in Susac syndrome. Roughly 0.5 to 1 ug RNA was reverse transcribed with random hexamers. In TCRdb, the immunoSEQ multiplex PCR reads were re-called with MiXCR into one record per CDR3 protein. In the table there are about 110,000 distinct CDR3 sequences, roughly 94% of which are singletons. Sequencing used CD8+ T cells from PBMCs. Source of these receptors: a human donor with Susac syndrome.

The V gene is TRBV20-1, the J gene TRBJ2-4; 8 positions match TRBD2. The CDR3 consists of 13 residues. V was clipped by 6 bases and J by 6 bases; unmatched bases: 7. Germline assignment: CDR1 DFQATT and CDR2 SNEGSKA (reference sequence). Written as DNA, the CDR3 is TGCAGTGCCACGACGGGAGGGGGAAACATTCAGTACTTC. Its protein is CSATTGGGNIQYF.

The chain recombines TRBV27 with TRBJ1-5; a weak D match, TRBD1 (5 bases). V shed 6 bases and J shed 0 bases, with 12 bases lying between them. The CDR3 extends over 15 amino acids. Germline CDR1 MNHEY, CDR2 SMNVEV (reference sequence). The CDR3: CASRSGRYSNQPQHF. The CDR3 DNA is TGTGCCAGCAGGTCGGGGCGGTATAGCAATCAGCCCCAGCATTTT.

This clonotype occurred once. The V gene is TRBV20-1, the J gene TRBJ2-1, with D perhaps matching TRBD1 or TRBD2 (6 bases each). The germline V and J ends were trimmed by 2 bases and 4 bases, with 12 bases remaining between them. The germline V gene has CDR1 DFQATT and CDR2 SNEGSKA (reference sequence). The CDR3 loop spans 14 amino acids. The CDR3 reads CSARNRGLYNEQFF. The CDR3 DNA sequence: TGCAGTGCTAGAAATCGGGGGCTGTACAATGAGCAGTTCTTC.

This clonotype occurred once. The rearrangement uses TRBV20-1 and TRBJ2-3; a weak D match, TRBD2 (6 bases). V was shortened by 1 base and J by 4 bases, with 12 bases between the two germline ends. The CDR3 has 14 residues. Per germline, CDR1 DFQATT and CDR2 SNEGSKA (reference sequence). CDR3 loop: CSARVEGPADTQYF. CDR3 sequence (DNA): TGCAGTGCTAGAGTGGAGGGGCCCGCAGATACGCAGTATTTT.

The sample holds one count of this clonotype. The chain couples TRBV13 to TRBJ2-7; D not resolved. This CDR3 has 14 residues. Trimming pared 0 bases from V and 5 bases from J, leaving 11 bases between. Germline V gene lookup returns CDR1 PRHDT and CDR2 FYEKMQ (reference sequence). The CDR3 reads CASSLGPRWDEQYF. CDR3 coding DNA: TGTGCCAGCAGCTTAGGACCGAGGTGGGACGAGCAGTACTTC.

The chain carries TRBV4-3 and TRBJ1-5; tentatively, D is TRBD1 (6 bases). This CDR3 has 15 residues. From germline, CDR1 is LGHNA and CDR2 YSLEER. Trimming pared 4 bases from V and 2 bases from J, leaving 12 bases between. CDR3 bases: TGCGCCAGCAGCCGCCTACCAGGGGGCAATCAGCCCCAGCATTTT. Amino acid sequence: CASSRLPGGNQPQHF.

The rearrangement joins TRBV27 to TRBJ2-5, with D tentatively TRBD1 (6 bases). The ends were cut back, 8 bases at V and 4 bases at J, with 14 bases in the middle. The CDR3 sequence is 13 residues long. From germline, CDR1 is MNHEY and CDR2 SMNVEV (reference sequence). DNA of the CDR3: TGTGCCAGCGGGGGCTCGCAGGGAGAGACCCAGTACTTC. It specifies CASGGSQGETQYF.

The chain is built from TRBV9 and TRBJ1-5; D gene unclear. In germline, CDR1 is SGDLS, CDR2 YYNGEE. V was trimmed by 0 bases and J by 7 bases, leaving 11 bases between them. The CDR3 contains 14 residues. The DNA of the CDR3 is TGTGCCAGCAGCGTAGCTGGGGAGGGACAGCCCCAGCATTTT. Protein: CASSVAGEGQPQHF.

The chain combines TRBV6-2 or TRBV6-3 with TRBJ2-1; D assignment may be TRBD1 or TRBD2 (5 bases each). The CDR3 loop spans 13 amino acids. Germline V gene lookup returns CDR1 MNHEY and CDR2 SVGEGT. The ends were cut back, 4 bases at V and 6 bases at J, with 10 bases in the middle. The CDR3 reads CASSSGGTNEQFF. The DNA of the CDR3 is TGTGCCAGCAGTTCGGGTGGGACCAATGAGCAGTTCTTC.

J is TRBJ2-7 and V is TRBV3-1; no clear D. This CDR3 has 15 residues. The V gene's germline CDR1 is LGHDT and CDR2 YNNKEL (reference sequence). Trimming cost V 3 bases and J 0 bases, with 12 bases left between them. The CDR3: CASSHTGSSSYEQYF. For the CDR3, the DNA is TGTGCCAGCAGCCACACCGGGTCGAGCTCCTACGAGCAGTACTTC.

V is TRBV4-2 and J is TRBJ1-2; D may be TRBD1 (6 bases). Deletions cut 3 bases from V and 6 bases from J, with 14 bases between. Germline V CDR1 and CDR2: LGHNA, YNFKEQ. This CDR3 spans 14 amino acids. CDR3 bases: TGTGCCAGCAGCCATCCCCTGGCAGGGGATGGCTACACCTTC. It codes for CASSHPLAGDGYTF.

This clonotype appeared once. The chain employs TRBV12-3 or TRBV12-4 and TRBJ1-2, with TRBD1 matching 8 bases. V lost 7 bases and J lost 8; bases outside the gene matches: 9. The CDR3 sequence is 13 residues long. CDR3 protein: CASTTDGQGGYTF. In DNA form, the CDR3 reads TGTGCCAGCACCACAGACGGACAGGGAGGCTACACCTTC.

This CDR3 is CASSQVDSGAYEQYF. For the CDR3, the DNA is TGCGCCAGCAGCCAAGTGGATTCAGGGGCCTACGAGCAGTACTTC. J is TRBJ2-7 and V is TRBV4-1; D is perhaps TRBD1 (6 bases). The V end was cut by 1 base, the J end by 2 bases, with 12 bases between. CDR1 MGHRA and CDR2 YSYEKL come from the germline V gene. This CDR3 is 15 amino acids long.

The chain has TRBV10-2 and TRBJ2-2, with D possibly being TRBD1 or TRBD2 (5 bases each). V lost 6 bases, J lost 4 bases, and 12 bases lay in between. The CDR3 contains 14 residues. Germline V gene lookup returns CDR1 WSHSY and CDR2 SAAADI. CDR3 DNA sequence: TGCGCCAGCAGCCGGGACGGGTTCACCGGGGAGCTGTTTTTT. Its translation is CASSRDGFTGELFF.

The chain is built from TRBV7-3 and TRBJ2-7; D unclear. The CDR3 is 13 amino acids. CDR1 is SGHTA and CDR2 is FQGTGA in the germline V gene. V lost 1 base and J lost 5, with 9 bases in between. The CDR3 coding sequence is TGTGCCAGCAGCTTAAGTGGGCTAGACGAGCAGTACTTC. It translates to CASSLSGLDEQYF.

The chain is built from TRBV20-1 and TRBJ1-5; the D gene is possibly TRBD1 (6 bases). Germline V gives CDR1 DFQATT, CDR2 SNEGSKA (reference sequence). There are 15 residues in the CDR3. The V end was cut by 0 bases, the J end by 0 bases, with 9 bases between. The CDR3, as DNA: TGCAGTGCTAGAGAGAGGGGGTATAGCAATCAGCCCCAGCATTTT. This encodes CSARERGYSNQPQHF.

The J gene is TRBJ2-2, the V gene TRBV29-1, with a weak D call TRBD1 (6 bases). Deletions cut 5 bases from V and 2 bases from J, with 15 bases between. This CDR3 region has 15 residues. Germline V gene lookup returns CDR1 SQVTM and CDR2 ANQGSEA. DNA of the CDR3: TGCAGCGTTATTGTTCCGGGACAAAACACCGGGGAGCTGTTTTTT. This translates into CSVIVPGQNTGELFF.

The chain uses TRBV13 and TRBJ2-7; a possible D gene is TRBD1 (6 bases). The CDR3 extends over 13 amino acids. Trimming stripped 7 bases from V and 0 bases from J, with 10 bases between. Germline V CDR1 and CDR2: PRHDT, FYEKMQ (reference sequence). This chain's CDR3 is CASTRTDSYEQYF. The DNA of the CDR3 is TGTGCCAGCACCAGGACAGACTCCTACGAGCAGTACTTC.